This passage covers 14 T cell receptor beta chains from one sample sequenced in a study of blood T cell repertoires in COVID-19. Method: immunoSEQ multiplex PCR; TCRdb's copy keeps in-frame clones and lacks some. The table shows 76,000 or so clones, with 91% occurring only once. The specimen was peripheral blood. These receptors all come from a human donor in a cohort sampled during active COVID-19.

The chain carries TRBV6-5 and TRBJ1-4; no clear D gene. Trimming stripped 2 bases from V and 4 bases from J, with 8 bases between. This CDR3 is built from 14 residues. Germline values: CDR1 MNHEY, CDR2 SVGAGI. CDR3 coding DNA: TGTGCCAGCAGTTACGGGCAACTTAATGAAAAACTGTTTTTT. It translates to CASSYGQLNEKLFF.

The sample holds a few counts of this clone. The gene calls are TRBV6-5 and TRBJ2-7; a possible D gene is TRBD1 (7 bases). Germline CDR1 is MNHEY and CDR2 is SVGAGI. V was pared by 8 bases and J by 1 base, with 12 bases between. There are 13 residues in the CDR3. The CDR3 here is CASRGTASYEQYF. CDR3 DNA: TGTGCCAGCCGGGGGACAGCTTCCTACGAGCAGTACTTC.

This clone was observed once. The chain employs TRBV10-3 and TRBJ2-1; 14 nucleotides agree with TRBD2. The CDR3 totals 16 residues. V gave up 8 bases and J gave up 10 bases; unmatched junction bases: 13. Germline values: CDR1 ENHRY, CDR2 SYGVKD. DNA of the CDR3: TGTGCCATCGCGACCTTGACTAGCGGGGGGGCAGGGGAGCAGTTCTTC. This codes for CAIATLTSGGAGEQFF.

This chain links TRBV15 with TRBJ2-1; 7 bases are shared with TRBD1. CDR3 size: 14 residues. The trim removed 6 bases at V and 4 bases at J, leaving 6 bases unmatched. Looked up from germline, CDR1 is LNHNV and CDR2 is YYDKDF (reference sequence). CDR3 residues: CATSTGQPYNEQFF. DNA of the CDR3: TGTGCCACCAGTACGGGACAGCCATACAATGAGCAGTTCTTC.

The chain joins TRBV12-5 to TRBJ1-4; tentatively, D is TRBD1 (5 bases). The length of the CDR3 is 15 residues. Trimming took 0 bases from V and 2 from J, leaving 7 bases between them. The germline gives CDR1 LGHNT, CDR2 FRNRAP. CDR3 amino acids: CASGLVQGTNEKLFF. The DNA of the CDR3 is TGTGCTAGTGGTTTGGTGCAGGGTACTAATGAAAAACTGTTTTTT.

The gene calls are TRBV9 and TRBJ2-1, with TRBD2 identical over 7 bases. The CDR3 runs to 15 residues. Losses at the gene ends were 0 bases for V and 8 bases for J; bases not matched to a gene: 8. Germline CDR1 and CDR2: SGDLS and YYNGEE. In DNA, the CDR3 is TGTGCCAGCAGCGTAGGGGGAGGGGCTGGGGATGAGCAGTTCTTC. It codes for CASSVGGGAGDEQFF.

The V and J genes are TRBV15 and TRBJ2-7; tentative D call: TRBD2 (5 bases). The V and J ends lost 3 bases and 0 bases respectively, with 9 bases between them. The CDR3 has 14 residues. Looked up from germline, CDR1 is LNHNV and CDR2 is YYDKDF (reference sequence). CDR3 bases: TGTGCCACCAGCAGGAGTGGGAGCTCCTACGAGCAGTACTTC. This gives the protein CATSRSGSSYEQYF. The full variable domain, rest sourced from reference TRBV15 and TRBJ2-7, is DAMVIQNPRYQVTQFGKPVTLSCSQTLNHNVMYWYQQKSSQAPKLLFHYYDKDFNNEADTPDNFQSRRPNTSFCFLDIRSPGLGDTAMYLCATSRSGSSYEQYFGPGTRLTVT.

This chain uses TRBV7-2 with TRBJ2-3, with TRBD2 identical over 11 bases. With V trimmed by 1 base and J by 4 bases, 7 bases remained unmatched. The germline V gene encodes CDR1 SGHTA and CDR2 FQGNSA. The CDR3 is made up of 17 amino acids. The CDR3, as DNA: TGTGCCAGCAGCTTAGAACTAGCGGGGGACTTGGCAGATACGCAGTATTTT. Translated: CASSLELAGDLADTQYF.

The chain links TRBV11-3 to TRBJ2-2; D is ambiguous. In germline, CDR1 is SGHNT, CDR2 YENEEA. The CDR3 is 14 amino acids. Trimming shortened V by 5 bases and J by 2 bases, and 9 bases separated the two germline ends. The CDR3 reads CASSGGANTGELFF. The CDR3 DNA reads TGTGCCAGCAGCGGTGGAGCCAACACCGGGGAGCTGTTTTTT.

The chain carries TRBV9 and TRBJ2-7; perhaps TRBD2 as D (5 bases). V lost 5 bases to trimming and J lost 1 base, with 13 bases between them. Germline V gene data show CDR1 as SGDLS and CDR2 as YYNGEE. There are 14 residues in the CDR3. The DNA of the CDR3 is TGTGCCAGCAGTCCTGGACTCGGATCCTACGAGCAGTACTTC. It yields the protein CASSPGLGSYEQYF.

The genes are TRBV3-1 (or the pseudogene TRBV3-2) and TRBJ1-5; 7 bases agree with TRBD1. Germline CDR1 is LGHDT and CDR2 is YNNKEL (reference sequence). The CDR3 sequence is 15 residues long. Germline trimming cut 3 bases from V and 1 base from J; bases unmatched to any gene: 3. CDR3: CASSQGDRSNQPQHF. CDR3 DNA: TGTGCCAGCAGCCAGGGGGACAGAAGCAATCAGCCCCAGCATTTT.

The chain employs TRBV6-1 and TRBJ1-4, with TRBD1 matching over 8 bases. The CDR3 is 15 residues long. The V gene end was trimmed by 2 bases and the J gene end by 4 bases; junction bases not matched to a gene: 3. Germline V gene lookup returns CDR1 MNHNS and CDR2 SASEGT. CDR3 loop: CASSEQGQVNEKLFF. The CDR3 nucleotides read TGTGCCAGCAGTGAACAGGGACAGGTTAATGAAAAACTGTTTTTT.

The CDR3 sequence: CASRVGQGRGNYGYTF. CDR3 DNA sequence: TGTGCCAGCCGGGTGGGACAGGGTCGAGGTAACTATGGCTACACCTTC. The V call is TRBV27, the J call TRBJ1-2, with 9 bases lining up with TRBD1. Trimming cost V 8 bases and J 1 base; bases outside gene matches: 11. The CDR3 covers 16 residues. Per germline, CDR1 MNHEY and CDR2 SMNVEV (reference sequence).

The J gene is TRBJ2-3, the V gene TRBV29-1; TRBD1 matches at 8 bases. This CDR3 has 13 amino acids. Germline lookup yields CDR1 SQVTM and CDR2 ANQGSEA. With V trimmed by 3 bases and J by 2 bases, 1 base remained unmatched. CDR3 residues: CSVDRGHTDTQYF. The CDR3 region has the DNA TGCAGCGTTGACAGGGGGCACACAGATACGCAGTATTTT.